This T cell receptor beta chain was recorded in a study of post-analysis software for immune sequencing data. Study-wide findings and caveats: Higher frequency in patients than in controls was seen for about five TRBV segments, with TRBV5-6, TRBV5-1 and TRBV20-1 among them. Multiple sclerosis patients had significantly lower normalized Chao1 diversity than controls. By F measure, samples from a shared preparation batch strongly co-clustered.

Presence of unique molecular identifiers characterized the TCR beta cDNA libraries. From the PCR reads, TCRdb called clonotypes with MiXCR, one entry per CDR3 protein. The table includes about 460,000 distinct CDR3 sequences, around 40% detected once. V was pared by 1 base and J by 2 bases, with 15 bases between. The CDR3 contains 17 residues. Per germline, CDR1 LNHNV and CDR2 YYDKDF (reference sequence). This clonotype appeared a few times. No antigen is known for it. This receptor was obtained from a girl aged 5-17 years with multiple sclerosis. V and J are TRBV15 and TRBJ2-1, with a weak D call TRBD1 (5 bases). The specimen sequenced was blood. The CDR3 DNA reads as TGTGCCACCAGCAGAGTTGGGGCCGGCCCCCCCTACAATGAGCAGTTCTTC. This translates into CATSRVGAGPPYNEQFF.